The clone carrying this T cell receptor beta chain was observed at least ten times. The antigen remains undetermined. In germline, CDR1 is SNHLY, CDR2 FYNNEI. Between the trimmed V and J ends, which lost 5 bases and 6 bases, there was a span of 14 bases. CDR3 length equals 14 residues. Time point: longitudinal time-point 3. The data derive from a study of neurological immune-mediated disorders. General study results and limits: Patients with HTLV-1-associated myelopathy showed the most TCR clonal expansion. Those with multiple sclerosis showed the least, falling below healthy controls.

The cDNA came from 5'RACE with 10-nucleotide random UMIs. Each sequencing run yielded over 160 million TCR-beta sequences from 15-18 subjects. TCRdb passed the 5' RACE reads through MiXCR, listing each CDR3 protein once. The sample consists of around 100,000 distinct CDR3 sequences, less than 14% of them appearing once. The clonotype originates from a female donor with HTLV-1-associated myelopathy (HAM/TSP). The sample was PBMCs. The chain is built from TRBV2 and TRBJ2-4; D is uncertain. CDR3 nucleotide sequence: TGTGCCAGCAGTCCGACTGCTGTGGGAAACATTCAGTACTTC. It encodes CASSPTAVGNIQYF.